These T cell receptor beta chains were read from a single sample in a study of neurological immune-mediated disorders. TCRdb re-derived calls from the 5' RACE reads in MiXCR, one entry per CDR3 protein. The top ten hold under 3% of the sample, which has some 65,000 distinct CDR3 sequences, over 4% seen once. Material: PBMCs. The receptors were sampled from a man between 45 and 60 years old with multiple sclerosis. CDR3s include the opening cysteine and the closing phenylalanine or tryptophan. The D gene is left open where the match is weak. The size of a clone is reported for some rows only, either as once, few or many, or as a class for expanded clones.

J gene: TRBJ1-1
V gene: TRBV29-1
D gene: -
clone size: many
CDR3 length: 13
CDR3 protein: CSASPGGGTEAFF
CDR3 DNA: TGCAGCGCTTCTCCGGGGGGGGGCACTGAAGCTTTCTTT

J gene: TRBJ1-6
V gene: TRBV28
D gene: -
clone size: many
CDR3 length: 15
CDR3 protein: CASSQGGTLNSPLHF
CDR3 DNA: TGTGCCAGCTCCCAAGGGGGGACCCTAAATTCACCCCTCCACTTT

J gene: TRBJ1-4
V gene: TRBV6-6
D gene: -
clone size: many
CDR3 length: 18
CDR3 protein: CASSPGPRGVGTNEKLFF
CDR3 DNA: TGTGCCAGCAGTCCAGGGCCGAGGGGGGTTGGAACTAATGAAAAACTGTTTTTT

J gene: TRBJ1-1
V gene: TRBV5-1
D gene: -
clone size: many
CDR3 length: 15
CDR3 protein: CASSLVSGANTEAFF
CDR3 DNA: TGCGCCAGCAGCTTGGTTTCAGGTGCGAACACTGAAGCTTTCTTT

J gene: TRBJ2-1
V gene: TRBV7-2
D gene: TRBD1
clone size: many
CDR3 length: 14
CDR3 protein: CASSLGQHYGEQFF
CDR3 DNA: TGTGCCAGCAGCTTGGGACAGCACTACGGTGAGCAGTTCTTC

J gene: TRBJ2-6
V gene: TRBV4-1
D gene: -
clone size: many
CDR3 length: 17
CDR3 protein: CASSQVNRNAGANVLTF
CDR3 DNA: TGCGCCAGCAGCCAAGTAAACCGAAACGCTGGGGCCAACGTCCTGACTTTC

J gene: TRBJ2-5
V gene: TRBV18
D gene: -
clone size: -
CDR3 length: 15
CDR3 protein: CASSLQFGPGETQYF
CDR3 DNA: TGTGCCAGCTCGCTCCAGTTCGGTCCCGGAGAGACCCAGTACTTC

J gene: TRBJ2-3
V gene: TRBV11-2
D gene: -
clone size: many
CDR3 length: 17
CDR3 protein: CASSLGGLAVSTDTQYF
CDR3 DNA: TGTGCCAGCAGCTTAGGGGGCTTGGCGGTCAGCACAGATACGCAGTATTTT

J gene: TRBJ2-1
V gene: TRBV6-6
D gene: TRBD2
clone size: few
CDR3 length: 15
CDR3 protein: CASSYTSGGAYEQFF
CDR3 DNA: TGTGCCAGCAGTTACACTAGCGGGGGGGCTTATGAGCAGTTCTTC

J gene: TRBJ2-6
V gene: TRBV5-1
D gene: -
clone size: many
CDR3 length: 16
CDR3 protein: CASSTTGTSGANVLTF
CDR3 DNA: TGCGCCAGCAGCACCACAGGGACCTCTGGGGCCAACGTCCTGACTTTC

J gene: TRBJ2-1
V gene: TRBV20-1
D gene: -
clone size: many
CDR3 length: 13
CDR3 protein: CSDPWSRNNEQFF
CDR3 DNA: TGCAGTGACCCGTGGAGTCGCAACAATGAGCAGTTCTTC

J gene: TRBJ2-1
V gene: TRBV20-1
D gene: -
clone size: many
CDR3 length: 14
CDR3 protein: CSGVKGDSYNEQFF
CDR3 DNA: TGCAGTGGGGTCAAGGGGGACTCCTACAATGAGCAGTTCTTC

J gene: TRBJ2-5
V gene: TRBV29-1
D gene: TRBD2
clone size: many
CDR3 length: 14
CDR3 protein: CSLATSGGAGTQYF
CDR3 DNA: TGCAGCTTAGCGACTAGCGGGGGGGCCGGGACCCAGTACTTC

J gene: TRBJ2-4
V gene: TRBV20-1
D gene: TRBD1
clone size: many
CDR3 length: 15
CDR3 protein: CSAARTGLAKNIQYF
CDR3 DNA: TGCAGTGCTGCACGGACAGGGTTAGCCAAAAACATTCAGTACTTC

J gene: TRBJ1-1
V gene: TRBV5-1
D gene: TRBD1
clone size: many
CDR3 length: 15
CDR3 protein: CASSSDSGGWTEAFF
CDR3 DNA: TGCGCCAGCAGCTCGGATTCAGGGGGGTGGACTGAAGCTTTCTTT

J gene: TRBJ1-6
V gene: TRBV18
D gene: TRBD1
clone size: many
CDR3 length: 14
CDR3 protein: CASSLGQGASPLHF
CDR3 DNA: TGTGCCAGCTCTCTGGGGCAGGGGGCTTCACCCCTCCACTTT

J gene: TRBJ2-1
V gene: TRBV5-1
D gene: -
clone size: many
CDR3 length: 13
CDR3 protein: CASSVGGVNEQFF
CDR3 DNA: TGCGCCAGCAGTGTAGGGGGAGTCAATGAGCAGTTCTTC

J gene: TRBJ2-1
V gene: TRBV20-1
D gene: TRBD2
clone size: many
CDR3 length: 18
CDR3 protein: CSARDTSGGVWSYNEQFF
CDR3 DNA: TGCAGTGCTAGAGATACTAGCGGGGGGGTCTGGTCCTACAATGAGCAGTTCTTC

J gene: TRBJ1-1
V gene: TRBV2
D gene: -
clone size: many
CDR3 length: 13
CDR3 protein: CASSEWGNTEAFF
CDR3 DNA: TGTGCCAGCAGTGAGTGGGGGAACACTGAAGCTTTCTTT

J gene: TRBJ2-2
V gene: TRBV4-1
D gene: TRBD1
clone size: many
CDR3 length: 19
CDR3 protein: CASRAGGMGQGSGTGELFF
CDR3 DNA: TGCGCCAGCAGAGCAGGGGGAATGGGACAGGGATCCGGCACCGGGGAGCTGTTTTTT

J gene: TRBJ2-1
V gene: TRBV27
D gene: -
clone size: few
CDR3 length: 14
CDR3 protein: CASSHTGRYNEQFF
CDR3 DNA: TGTGCCAGCAGCCATACAGGGCGCTACAATGAGCAGTTCTTC

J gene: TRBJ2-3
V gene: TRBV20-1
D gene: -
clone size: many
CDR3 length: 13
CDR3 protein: CSARAGGTDTQYF
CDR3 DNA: TGCAGTGCTAGAGCGGGAGGCACAGATACGCAGTATTTT

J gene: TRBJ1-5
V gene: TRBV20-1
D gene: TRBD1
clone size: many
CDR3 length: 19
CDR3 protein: CSASPDHPSRDRVHQPQHF
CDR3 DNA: TGCAGTGCTAGCCCGGACCACCCTAGCCGAGACAGGGTCCATCAGCCCCAGCATTTT

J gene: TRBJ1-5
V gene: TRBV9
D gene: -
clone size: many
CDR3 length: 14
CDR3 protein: CASSGGDSNQPQNF
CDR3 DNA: TGTGCCAGCAGCGGGGGGGATAGCAATCAGCCCCAGAATTTT

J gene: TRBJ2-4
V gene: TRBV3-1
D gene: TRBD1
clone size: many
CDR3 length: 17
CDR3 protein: CASSQTDRGLAKNIQYF
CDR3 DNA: TGTGCCAGCAGCCAAACCGACAGGGGCTTAGCCAAAAACATTCAGTACTTC

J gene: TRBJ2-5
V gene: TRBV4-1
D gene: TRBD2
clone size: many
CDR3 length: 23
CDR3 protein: CASSQTHVKLAGATLGYQETQYF
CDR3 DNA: TGCGCCAGCAGCCAGACCCATGTGAAGCTAGCGGGGGCAACCTTGGGGTACCAAGAGACCCAGTACTTC

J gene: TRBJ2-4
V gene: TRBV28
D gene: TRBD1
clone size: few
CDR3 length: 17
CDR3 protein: CASSFSTMGQGSFGQYF
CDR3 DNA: TGTGCCAGCAGTTTCTCTACCATGGGACAGGGCAGTTTTGGTCAGTACTTC

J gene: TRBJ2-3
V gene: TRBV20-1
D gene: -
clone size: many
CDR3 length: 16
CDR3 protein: CSAREHGGTSTDTQYF
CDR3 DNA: TGCAGTGCTAGAGAACACGGGGGAACCAGCACAGATACGCAGTATTTT

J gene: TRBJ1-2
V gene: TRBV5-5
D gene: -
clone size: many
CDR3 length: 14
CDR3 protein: CASSLERGNDGYTF
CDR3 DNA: TGTGCCAGCAGCTTGGAGAGGGGTAACGATGGCTACACCTTC

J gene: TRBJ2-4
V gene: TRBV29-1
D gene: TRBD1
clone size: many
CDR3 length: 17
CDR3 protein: CSVARTGGPLAKNIQYF
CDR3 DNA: TGCAGCGTTGCCAGGACAGGGGGCCCACTAGCCAAAAACATTCAGTACTTC

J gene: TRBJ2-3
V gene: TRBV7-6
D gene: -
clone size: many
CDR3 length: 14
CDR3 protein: CATKQETSTDTQYF
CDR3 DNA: TGTGCCACCAAACAGGAGACTAGCACAGATACGCAGTATTTT

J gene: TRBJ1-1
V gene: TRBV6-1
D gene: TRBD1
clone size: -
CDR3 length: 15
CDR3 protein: CASSRYRGGDTEAFF
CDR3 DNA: TGTGCCAGCAGTCGGTACAGGGGTGGAGACACTGAAGCTTTCTTT

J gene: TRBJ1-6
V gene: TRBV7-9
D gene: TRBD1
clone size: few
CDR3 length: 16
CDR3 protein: CASSLYLQGGNSPLHF
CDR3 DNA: TGTGCCAGCAGCTTATACTTGCAGGGGGGTAATTCACCCCTCCACTTT

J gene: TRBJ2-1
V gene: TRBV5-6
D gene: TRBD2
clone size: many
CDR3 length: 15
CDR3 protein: CASSLASGGTDEQFF
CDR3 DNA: TGTGCCAGCAGCTTGGCTAGCGGGGGGACCGATGAGCAGTTCTTC

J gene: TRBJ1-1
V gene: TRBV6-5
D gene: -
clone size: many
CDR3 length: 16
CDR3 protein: CASSPRGGVGNTEAFF
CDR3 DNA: TGTGCCAGCAGCCCCCGGGGGGGCGTAGGGAACACTGAAGCTTTCTTT

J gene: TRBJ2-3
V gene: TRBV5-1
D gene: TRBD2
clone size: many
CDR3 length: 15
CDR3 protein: CASSLAGGITDTQYF
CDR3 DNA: TGCGCCAGCAGCTTGGCGGGGGGAATCACAGATACGCAGTATTTT

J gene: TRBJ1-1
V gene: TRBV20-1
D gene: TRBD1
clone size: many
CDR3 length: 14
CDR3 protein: CSARGDRVNTEAFF
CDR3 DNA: TGCAGTGCTAGAGGTGACAGGGTAAACACTGAAGCTTTCTTT

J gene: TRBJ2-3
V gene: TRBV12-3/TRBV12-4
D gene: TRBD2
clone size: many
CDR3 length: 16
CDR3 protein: CASSLPGGGVTDTQYF
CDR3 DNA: TGTGCCAGCAGTTTACCCGGCGGGGGTGTAACAGATACGCAGTATTTT

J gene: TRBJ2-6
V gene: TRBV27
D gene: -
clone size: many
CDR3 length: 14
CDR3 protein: CASSPGSGANVLTF
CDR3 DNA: TGTGCCAGCAGTCCAGGGTCTGGGGCCAACGTCCTGACTTTC

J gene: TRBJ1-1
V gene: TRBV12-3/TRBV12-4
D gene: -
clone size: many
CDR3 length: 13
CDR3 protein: CASSSPRSLEAFF
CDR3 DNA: TGTGCCAGCAGTTCCCCGAGAAGTCTTGAAGCTTTCTTT

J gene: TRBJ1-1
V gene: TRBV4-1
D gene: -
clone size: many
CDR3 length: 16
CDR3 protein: CASSQEVKSLNTEAFF
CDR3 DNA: TGCGCCAGCAGCCAAGAGGTCAAGTCACTGAACACTGAAGCTTTCTTT

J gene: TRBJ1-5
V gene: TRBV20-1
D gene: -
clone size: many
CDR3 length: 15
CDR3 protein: CSARPPGLINQPQHF
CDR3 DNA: TGCAGTGCTAGACCTCCGGGACTGATCAATCAGCCCCAGCATTTT

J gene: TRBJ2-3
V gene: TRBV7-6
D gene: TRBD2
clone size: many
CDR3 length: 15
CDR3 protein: CASSTGGGVPDTQYF
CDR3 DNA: TGTGCCAGCAGCACAGGCGGGGGGGTCCCAGATACGCAGTATTTT

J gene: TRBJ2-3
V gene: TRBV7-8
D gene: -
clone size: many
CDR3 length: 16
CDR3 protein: CASNAGQGGSTDTQYF
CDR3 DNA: TGTGCCAGCAACGCTGGACAGGGAGGGAGCACAGATACGCAGTATTTT

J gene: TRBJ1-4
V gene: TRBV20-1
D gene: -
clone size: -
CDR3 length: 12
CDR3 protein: CSAYRRNEKLFF
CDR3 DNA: TGCAGTGCGTACAGAAGGAATGAAAAACTGTTTTTT

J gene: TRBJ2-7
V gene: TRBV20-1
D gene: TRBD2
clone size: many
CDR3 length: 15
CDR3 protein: CSARPRGGRAYEQYF
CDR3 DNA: TGCAGTGCTAGACCCCGGGGGGGGAGAGCCTACGAGCAGTACTTC

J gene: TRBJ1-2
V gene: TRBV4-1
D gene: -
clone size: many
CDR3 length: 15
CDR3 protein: CASSQGGGLYYGYTF
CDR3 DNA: TGCGCCAGCAGCCAAGGGGGGGGGCTCTACTATGGCTACACCTTC

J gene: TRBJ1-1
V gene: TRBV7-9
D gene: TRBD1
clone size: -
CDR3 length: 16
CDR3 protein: CASSPLWTGSPSEAFF
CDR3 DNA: TGTGCCAGCAGCCCCCTTTGGACAGGGTCCCCCTCTGAAGCTTTCTTT

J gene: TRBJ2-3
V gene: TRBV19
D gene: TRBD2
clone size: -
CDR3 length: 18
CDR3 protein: CASSNRRGAGDRTDTQYF
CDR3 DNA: TGTGCCAGTAGTAATCGGAGAGGAGCGGGGGACCGCACAGATACGCAGTATTTT

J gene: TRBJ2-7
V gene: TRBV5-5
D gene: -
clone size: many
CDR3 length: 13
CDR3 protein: CASSLGTVYEQYF
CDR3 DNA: TGTGCCAGCAGCTTGGGGACAGTGTACGAGCAGTACTTC

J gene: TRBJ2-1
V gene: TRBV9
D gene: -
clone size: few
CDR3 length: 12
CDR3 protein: CASSVGGYEQFF
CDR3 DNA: TGTGCCAGCAGCGTAGGGGGGTATGAGCAGTTCTTC

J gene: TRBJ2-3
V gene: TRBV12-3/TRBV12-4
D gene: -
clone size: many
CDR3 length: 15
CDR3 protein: CASSFTDASTDTQYF
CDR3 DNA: TGTGCCAGCAGTTTCACAGATGCTAGCACAGATACGCAGTATTTT

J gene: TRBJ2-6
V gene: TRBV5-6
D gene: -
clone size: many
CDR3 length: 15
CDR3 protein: CASSARFSGANVLTF
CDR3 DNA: TGTGCCAGCAGCGCGAGGTTCTCTGGGGCCAACGTCCTGACTTTC

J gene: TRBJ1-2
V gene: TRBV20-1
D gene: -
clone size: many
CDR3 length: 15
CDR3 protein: CSASPQVGDIHGYTF
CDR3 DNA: TGCAGTGCTAGTCCCCAAGTCGGGGACATCCACGGCTACACCTTC

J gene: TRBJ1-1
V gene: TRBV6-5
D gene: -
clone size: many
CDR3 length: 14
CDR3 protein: CASSLEKFNTEAFF
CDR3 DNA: TGTGCCAGCAGTCTCGAGAAGTTTAACACTGAAGCTTTCTTT

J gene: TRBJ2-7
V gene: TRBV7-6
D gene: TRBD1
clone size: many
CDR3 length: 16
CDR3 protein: CASSLVSTGPVYEQYF
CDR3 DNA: TGTGCCAGCAGCTTAGTTTCGACAGGGCCCGTTTACGAGCAGTACTTC

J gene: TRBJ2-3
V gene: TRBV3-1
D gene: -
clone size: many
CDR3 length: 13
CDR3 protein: CASRALPTDTQYF
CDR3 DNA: TGTGCCAGCCGGGCTCTTCCCACAGATACGCAGTATTTT

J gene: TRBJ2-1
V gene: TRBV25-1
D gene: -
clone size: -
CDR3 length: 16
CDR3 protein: CASSDPPGGPYNEQFF
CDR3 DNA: TGTGCCAGCAGTGACCCCCCAGGGGGGCCTTACAATGAGCAGTTCTTC